This T cell receptor beta chain was recorded in a study of PD-1 blockade in classical Hodgkin lymphoma. Study results and caveats: Healthy donors were reported to have higher baseline TCR diversity than newly diagnosed patients. Still unresolved is the cause of the repertoire differences, which may be disease activity or prior therapy.

Per the germline V gene, CDR1 is SEHNR and CDR2 is FQNEAQ (reference sequence). Trimming took 5 bases from V and 6 from J; bases not matched to a gene: 7. The CDR3 spans 15 residues. To note about this clone: The antigen is unknown.

All patients relapsed after autologous stem cell transplantation, and brentuximab vedotin exposure varied. Generated by immunoSEQ multiplex PCR, the TCRdb table keeps only in-frame clones and is missing some. The table includes 30,000 to 40,000 clones, roughly 80% detected once. The gene calls are TRBV7-9 and TRBJ1-4, with 9 bases aligning to TRBD1. This sequence was found in a human donor with classical Hodgkin lymphoma. The sequences come from peripheral blood mononuclear cells (PBMCs), collected at baseline. The CDR3 here is CASSEQGAGDEKLFF. The CDR3 coding sequence is TGTGCCAGCAGCGAACAGGGGGCGGGAGATGAAAAACTGTTTTTT.